The 26 T cell receptor beta chains reported below all come from one sample, sequenced in a study of shared clonotypes between healthy human individuals. Sequenced by immunoSEQ multiplex PCR; TCRdb stores in-frame clones only, minus some. The sample holds millions of clones, roughly 95% seen once. Sequenced: naive CD4+ T cells sorted from blood. The subset denotes: CD45RA+ positively selected. The receptor set was obtained from a man aged 18 to 29 in good health.

This rearrangement joins TRBV4-1 to TRBJ2-2; 7 nucleotides align to TRBD2. V was clipped by 0 bases and J by 4 bases; unmatched bases: 11. Germline V gene data show CDR1 as MGHRA and CDR2 as YSYEKL. This CDR3 is 18 amino acids long. This CDR3 is CASSQERVGGRGTGELFF. The CDR3 DNA reads as TGCGCCAGCAGCCAAGAGAGGGTCGGAGGGAGGGGCACCGGGGAGCTGTTTTTT.

About this clone itself: A much larger clone sits a single nucleotide away, making a read error possible. The rearrangement uses TRBV18 and TRBJ2-2; D is undetermined. CDR1 is KGHSH and CDR2 is LQKENI in the germline V gene. CDR3 size: 14 residues. The V end was cut by 1 base, the J end by 3 bases, with 6 bases between. As DNA, the CDR3 is TGTGCCAGCTCACCACGACACGACACCGGGGAGCTGTTTTTT. It specifies CASSPRHDTGELFF.

The CDR3 DNA is TGTGCCAGCAGCTTTAGGGGACAGGGAAGTCAGGGCTATGGCTACACCTTC. Translating gives CASSFRGQGSQGYGYTF. The chain carries TRBV7-2 and TRBJ1-2, with 9 bases aligning to TRBD1. Per the germline V gene, CDR1 is SGHTA and CDR2 is FQGNSA. The CDR3 runs 17 residues. Trimming at V came to 3 bases and at J to 4 bases, leaving 12 bases not matched to a gene.

V and J are TRBV7-2 and TRBJ2-2; 9 bases map to TRBD2. The CDR3 loop spans 16 amino acids. Germline V gene data show CDR1 as SGHTA and CDR2 as FQGNSA. The junction had 10 bases not matched to a gene; V was cut back by 6 bases and J by 5 bases. The CDR3 loop reads CASRPSGTSLTGELFF. Here the CDR3 DNA reads TGTGCCAGCAGACCTAGTGGGACTAGCTTAACCGGGGAGCTGTTTTTT. The full variable domain, with the rest looked up from reference TRBV7-2 and TRBJ2-2, is GAGVSQSPSNKVTEKGKDVELRCDPISGHTALYWYRQSLGQGLEFLIYFQGNSAPDKSGLPSDRFSAERTGGSVSTLTIQRTQQEDSAVYLCASRPSGTSLTGELFFGEGSRLTVL.

The rearrangement uses TRBV18 and TRBJ2-2, with a weak D call TRBD2 (6 bases). CDR3 length equals 15 residues. CDR1 is KGHSH and CDR2 is LQKENI in the germline V gene. V was shortened by 3 bases and J by 0 bases, with 8 bases between the two germline ends. CDR3 bases: TGTGCCAGCTCACCCGGGACTCCGAACACCGGGGAGCTGTTTTTT. It is translated as CASSPGTPNTGELFF.

This chain uses TRBV6-5 with TRBJ1-1, with 7 bases that match TRBD1. V lost 10 bases to trimming and J lost 0 bases; unmatched junction nucleotides: 8. The CDR3 runs to 14 residues. CDR1 MNHEY and CDR2 SVGAGI come from the germline V gene. The CDR3 DNA follows: TGTGCCACTCGACGGGACAGCCTGAACACTGAAGCTTTCTTT. Translation: CATRRDSLNTEAFF.

The chain links TRBV5-1 to TRBJ2-2; 8 positions match TRBD2. The CDR3 is 14 residues long. Trimming at V came to 7 bases and at J to 9 bases, leaving 11 bases not matched to a gene. CDR1 SGHRS and CDR2 YFSETQ come from the germline V gene. CDR3 sequence (DNA): TGCGCCAGCTGGCCGGGACTAGGTCTCCGGGAGCTGTTTTTT. Its translation is CASWPGLGLRELFF.

The V and J genes are TRBV6-6 and TRBJ1-1, with a possible D match to TRBD1 (5 bases). V lost 9 bases, J lost 4 bases, and 15 bases lay in between. Germline loops: CDR1 MNHNY, CDR2 SVGAGI (reference sequence). The CDR3 sequence is 13 residues long. The CDR3 DNA follows: TGTGCCAGTGACAGAGGGTTGGGCACTGAAGCTTTCTTT. It specifies CASDRGLGTEAFF.

The chain couples TRBV10-1 to TRBJ1-6; tentative D call: TRBD1 (5 bases). V dropped 4 bases and J dropped 9 bases, with 13 bases sitting between them. The CDR3 sequence is 14 residues long. Per germline, CDR1 WNHNN and CDR2 SYGVQD (reference sequence). CDR3 nucleotide sequence: TGCGCCAGCAGTGGGGGGACTGGAGGTTCACCCCTCCACTTT. Translation gives CASSGGTGGSPLHF.

Only one count was recorded for this clone. The chain joins TRBV2 to TRBJ2-3, with 11 bases lining up with TRBD2. The germline V gene has CDR1 SNHLY and CDR2 FYNNEI. The CDR3 is made up of 14 amino acids. Unmatched junction bases numbered 3, after V lost 6 bases and J lost 4 bases. CDR3 in DNA: TGTGCCAGCAGGACTAGCGGGGTACCAGATACGCAGTATTTT. Protein: CASRTSGVPDTQYF.

The V and J genes are TRBV4-1 and TRBJ1-6; D gene ambiguous. Germline CDR1 and CDR2: MGHRA and YSYEKL. The CDR3 loop spans 16 amino acids. V was trimmed by 1 base and J by 8 bases, leaving 15 bases between them. The CDR3 is CASSQGPTSSYSPLHF. The DNA for the CDR3 is TGCGCCAGCAGCCAAGGACCCACCTCTTCGTATTCACCCCTCCACTTT.

The V gene is TRBV5-1, the J gene TRBJ2-1, with 9 bases identical to TRBD2. Germline V gene data show CDR1 as SGHRS and CDR2 as YFSETQ. Unmatched junction bases numbered 3, after V lost 1 base and J lost 1 base. The CDR3 runs 16 residues. The CDR3 protein is CASSLQSGGSYNEQFF. CDR3 nucleotides: TGCGCCAGCAGCTTGCAAAGCGGGGGGTCCTACAATGAGCAGTTCTTC.

This clone was found once. The chain employs TRBV19 and TRBJ2-7, with 11 bases identical to TRBD1. The CDR3 is made up of 16 amino acids. The trim removed 0 bases at V and 0 bases at J, leaving 1 base unmatched. Germline lookup yields CDR1 LNHDA and CDR2 SQIVND (reference sequence). CDR3 in amino acids: CASSIEGTGGSYEQYF. DNA for the CDR3: TGTGCCAGTAGTATAGAAGGGACAGGGGGCTCCTACGAGCAGTACTTC.

Comments on this clone: Other nucleotide sequences in the sample specify the same CDR3. This chain links TRBV5-4 with TRBJ2-3; 12 nucleotides line up with TRBD2. J lost 4 bases, V lost 0 bases, and 3 bases had no gene match. Germline-derived CDR1 and CDR2 are SGHNT and YYREEE (reference sequence). There are 16 residues in the CDR3. The CDR3 bases are TGTGCCAGCAGCTTGGCGCTAGCGGGAGGGGCAGATACGCAGTATTTT. This encodes CASSLALAGGADTQYF. Looking up the rest from reference TRBV5-4 and TRBJ2-3 gives the full variable domain: ETGVTQSPTHLIKTRGQQVTLRCSSQSGHNTVSWYQQALGQGPQFIFQYYREEENGRGNFPPRFSGLQFPNYSSELNVNALELDDSALYLCASSLALAGGADTQYFGPGTRLTVL.

Remarks on this clone: This sequence may be a read error, since a much larger clone differs from it by one base. The same CDR3 arises from other DNA sequences in this sample as well. The chain joins TRBV2 to TRBJ2-5; no clear D. The V and J ends lost 6 bases and 1 base respectively, with 3 bases between them. The CDR3 has 11 amino acids. Germline CDR1 is SNHLY and CDR2 is FYNNEI. The CDR3 loop is CASSFQETQYF. The CDR3 DNA reads TGTGCCAGCAGCTTCCAAGAGACCCAGTACTTC.

V is TRBV25-1 and J is TRBJ2-7, with D possibly TRBD1 on 7 matching bases. V was trimmed by 8 bases and J by 2 bases, leaving 19 bases between them. The length of the CDR3 is 15 residues. Germline CDR1 MGHDK, CDR2 SYGVNS. CDR3 residues: CASAQGGRTTYEQYF. The CDR3 region has the DNA TGTGCCAGCGCCCAGGGGGGCAGGACCACCTACGAGCAGTACTTC.

The chain carries TRBV5-4 and TRBJ2-5; 7 bases fit TRBD2. V lost 0 bases to trimming and J lost 2 bases; unmatched junction nucleotides: 4. CDR3 size: 15 residues. CDR1 and CDR2 (germline): SGHNT, YYREEE (reference sequence). Here the CDR3 DNA reads TGTGCCAGCAGCTTGGTAGGCGGGGGTCAAGAGACCCAGTACTTC. It yields the protein CASSLVGGGQETQYF.

The V and J genes are TRBV5-6 and TRBJ1-5, with TRBD1 as a possible D gene (6 bases). V was shortened by 0 bases and J by 7 bases, with 14 bases between the two germline ends. CDR3 length: 15 amino acids. Germline V gives CDR1 SGHDT, CDR2 YYEEEE. The DNA of the CDR3 is TGTGCCAGCAGCTTGGGGTCAGGGGAACGCCAGCCCCAGCATTTT. Translation gives CASSLGSGERQPQHF.

Note on this clone: The sample carries other DNA sequences with the same CDR3. The chain has TRBV6-1 and TRBJ1-5; 9 bases line up with TRBD1. Trimming took 0 bases from V and 4 from J; bases not matched to a gene: 1. CDR1 MNHNS and CDR2 SASEGT come from the germline V gene. This CDR3 is 15 amino acids long. The CDR3 region has the DNA TGTGCCAGCAGTGAAGCGGGGACAGGGAATCAGCCCCAGCATTTT. This codes for CASSEAGTGNQPQHF.

The chain links TRBV7-9 to TRBJ2-1; 8 bases match TRBD2. The CDR3 is made up of 15 amino acids. Germline CDR1 SEHNR, CDR2 FQNEAQ (reference sequence). V was clipped by 5 bases and J by 4 bases; unmatched bases: 7. The CDR3 DNA sequence: TGTGCCAGCAGCCCGAGCGGGAGCGCGTACAATGAGCAGTTCTTC. Its protein product is CASSPSGSAYNEQFF.

The chain combines TRBV25-1 with TRBJ1-2, with D tentatively TRBD1 (5 bases). The CDR3 is 14 amino acids. V shed 3 bases and J shed 0 bases, with 8 bases lying between them. The V gene's germline CDR1 is MGHDK and CDR2 SYGVNS. DNA of the CDR3: TGTGCCAGCAGTGAGGCAGGGACTAACTATGGCTACACCTTC. Residues: CASSEAGTNYGYTF.

Turning to this clone: Other DNA variants within this sample encode the same CDR3. The chain couples TRBV5-1 to TRBJ1-5; a weak D match, TRBD1 (5 bases). Trimming took 2 bases from V and 7 from J, leaving 13 bases between them. The CDR3 runs 14 residues. Germline V lookup: CDR1 SGHRS, CDR2 YFSETQ. As DNA, the CDR3 is TGCGCCAGCAGCTTTGGGGGAGCTGGCCAGCCCCAGCATTTT. Translated: CASSFGGAGQPQHF.

The CDR3 DNA sequence: TGTGCCAGCAGTAGAGGGACAGGGTTGAACACTGAAGCTTTCTTT. This translates into CASSRGTGLNTEAFF. The chain combines TRBV5-6 with TRBJ1-1; TRBD1 matches 9 bases. The CDR3 has 15 amino acids. With V trimmed by 5 bases and J by 0 bases, 5 bases remained unmatched. Per germline, CDR1 SGHDT and CDR2 YYEEEE.

V gene TRBV9 combines with J gene TRBJ1-2, with D perhaps matching TRBD1 (5 bases). The germline gives CDR1 SGDLS, CDR2 YYNGEE. The V end lost 3 bases, the J end lost 5 bases, and 23 bases lay between the germline ends. CDR3 size: 17 residues. The CDR3 nucleotides read TGTGCCAGCAGCGCCGAACCCCCCGGGACCCGATGGTATGGCTACACCTTC. Its protein is CASSAEPPGTRWYGYTF.

This chain uses TRBV19 with TRBJ2-7, with a possible D match to TRBD1 (5 bases). Trimming cost V 10 bases and J 2 bases, with 9 bases left between them. The CDR3 length is 11 residues. Germline lookup yields CDR1 LNHDA and CDR2 SQIVND (reference sequence). CDR3 loop: CATRAAYEQYF. CDR3 nucleotide sequence: TGTGCCACCAGGGCTGCCTACGAGCAGTACTTC.

About this clone: This CDR3 is also generated by other DNA sequences in the sample. The rearrangement links TRBV7-2 to TRBJ1-1, with D unclear. V was clipped by 6 bases and J by 2 bases, with 7 bases between them. This CDR3 is 12 amino acids long. Per germline, CDR1 SGHTA and CDR2 FQGNSA. The CDR3 sequence is CASRRTNTEAFF. The DNA for the CDR3 is TGTGCCAGCAGACGGACCAACACTGAAGCTTTCTTT.